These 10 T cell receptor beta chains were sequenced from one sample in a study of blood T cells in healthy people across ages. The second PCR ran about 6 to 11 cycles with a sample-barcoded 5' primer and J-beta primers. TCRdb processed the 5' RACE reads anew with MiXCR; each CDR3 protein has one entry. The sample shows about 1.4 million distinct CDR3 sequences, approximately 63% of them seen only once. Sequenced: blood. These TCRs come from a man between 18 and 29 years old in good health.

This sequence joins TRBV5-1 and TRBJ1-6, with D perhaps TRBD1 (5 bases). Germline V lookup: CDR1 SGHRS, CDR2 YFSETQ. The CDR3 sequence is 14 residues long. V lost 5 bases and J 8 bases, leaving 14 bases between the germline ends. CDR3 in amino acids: CASRRDGDYSPLHF. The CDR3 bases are TGCGCCAGCAGGCGGGACGGAGACTATTCACCCCTCCACTTT.

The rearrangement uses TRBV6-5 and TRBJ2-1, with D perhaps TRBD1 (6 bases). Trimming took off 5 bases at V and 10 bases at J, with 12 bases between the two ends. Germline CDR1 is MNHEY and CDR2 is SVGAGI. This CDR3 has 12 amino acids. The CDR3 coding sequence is TGTGCCAGCAGTCGCACCAGGGGAGAGCAGTTCTTC. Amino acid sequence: CASSRTRGEQFF.

The CDR3 sequence: CSATGGGRALETQYF. In nucleotides, the CDR3 is TGCAGTGCCACTGGGGGCGGGAGGGCCTTGGAGACCCAGTACTTC. The V call is TRBV20-1, the J call TRBJ2-5; 9 bases fit TRBD2. V gave up 6 bases and J gave up 5 bases; unmatched junction bases: 13. Germline CDR1 and CDR2: DFQATT and SNEGSKA (reference sequence). This CDR3 spans 15 amino acids.

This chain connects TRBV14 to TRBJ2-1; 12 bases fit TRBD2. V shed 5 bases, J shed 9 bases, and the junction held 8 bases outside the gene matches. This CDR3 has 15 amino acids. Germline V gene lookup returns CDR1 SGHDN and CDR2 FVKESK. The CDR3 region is CASSGRLAGAAEQFF. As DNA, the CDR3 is TGTGCCAGCAGCGGTCGACTAGCGGGAGCCGCTGAGCAGTTCTTC.

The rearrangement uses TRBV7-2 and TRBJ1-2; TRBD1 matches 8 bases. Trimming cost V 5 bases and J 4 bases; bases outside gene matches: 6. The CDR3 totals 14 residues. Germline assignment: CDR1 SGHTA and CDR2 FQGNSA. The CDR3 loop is CASSPDRAIYGYTF. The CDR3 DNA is TGTGCCAGCAGCCCGGACAGGGCCATCTATGGCTACACCTTC.

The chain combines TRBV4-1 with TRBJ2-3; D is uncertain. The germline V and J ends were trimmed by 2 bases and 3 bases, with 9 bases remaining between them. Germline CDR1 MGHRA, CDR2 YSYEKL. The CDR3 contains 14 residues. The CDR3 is CASSQFPRTDTQYF. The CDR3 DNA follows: TGCGCCAGCAGCCAATTCCCTAGAACAGATACGCAGTATTTT.

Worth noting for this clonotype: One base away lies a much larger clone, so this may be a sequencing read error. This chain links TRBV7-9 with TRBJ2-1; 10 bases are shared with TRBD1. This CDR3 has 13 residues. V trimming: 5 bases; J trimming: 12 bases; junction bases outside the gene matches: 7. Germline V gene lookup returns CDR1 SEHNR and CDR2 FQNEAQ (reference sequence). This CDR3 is CASSGQGGLGQFF. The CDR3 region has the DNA TGTGCCAGCAGCGGACAGGGGGGTTTGGGGCAGTTCTTC.

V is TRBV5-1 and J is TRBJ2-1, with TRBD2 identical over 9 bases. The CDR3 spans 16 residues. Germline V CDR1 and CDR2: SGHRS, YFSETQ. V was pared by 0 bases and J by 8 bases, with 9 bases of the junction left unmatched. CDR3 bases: TGCGCCAGCAGCTTGGCGGGGGCTAGCGGGACCCATGAGCAGTTCTTC. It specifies CASSLAGASGTHEQFF. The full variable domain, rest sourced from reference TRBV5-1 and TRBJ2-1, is KAGVTQTPRYLIKTRGQQVTLSCSPISGHRSVSWYQQTPGQGLQFLFEYFSETQRNKGNFPGRFSGRQFSNSRSEMNVSTLELGDSALYLCASSLAGASGTHEQFFGPGTRLTVL.

The CDR3, as DNA: TGTGCCACCAGTGTGACAGACTATGGAAGCCAAGAGACCCAGTACTTC. It specifies CATSVTDYGSQETQYF. The chain combines TRBV24-1 with TRBJ2-5, with D tentatively TRBD1 or TRBD2 (5 bases each). Per the germline V gene, CDR1 is KGHDR and CDR2 is SFDVKD. Trimming stripped 5 bases from V and 1 base from J, with 16 bases between. This CDR3 comprises 16 residues.

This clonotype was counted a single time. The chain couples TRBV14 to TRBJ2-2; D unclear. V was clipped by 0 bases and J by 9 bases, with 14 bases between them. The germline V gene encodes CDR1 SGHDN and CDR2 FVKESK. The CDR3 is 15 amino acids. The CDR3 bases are TGTGCCAGCAGCCAAGAGGTAGCTTTCTACCGGGAGCTGTTTTTT. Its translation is CASSQEVAFYRELFF.